These 3 T cell receptor beta chains came from one sample sequenced in a study of blood T cell repertoires in COVID-19 (TCRdb year 2020). The method behind the library was the immunoSEQ multiplex PCR assay. TCRdb provides this immuneACCESS table in a form limited to in-frame rearrangements. Some clones are lacking; in checked studies, under half of them reflect an unresolved V gene, and why the rest are absent is not known. In all, the sample holds roughly 270,000 clones, and roughly four fifths of those were seen once. The ten most abundant clones make up roughly 4.7% of the sample. The sequenced material came from PBMCs or T cells enriched from blood (not recorded which). These receptors came from a man aged 40-50 years who had been exposed to COVID-19.

The chain joins TRBV5-1 to TRBJ2-1; TRBD2 matches 7 bases. Germline V gene lookup returns CDR1 SGHRS and CDR2 YFSETQ. The CDR3 has 13 amino acids. V gave up 1 base and J gave up 10 bases; unmatched junction bases: 5. The CDR3 spells CASSLQRESEQFF. The CDR3 nucleotides read TGCGCCAGCAGCTTGCAGCGGGAAAGCGAGCAGTTCTTC. Full variable domain (missing parts from reference TRBV5-1 and TRBJ2-1): KAGVTQTPRYLIKTRGQQVTLSCSPISGHRSVSWYQQTPGQGLQFLFEYFSETQRNKGNFPGRFSGRQFSNSRSEMNVSTLELGDSALYLCASSLQRESEQFFGPGTRLTVL.

Turning to this clone: This sample also contains other DNA sequences that code for the same CDR3. This chain links TRBV6-5 with TRBJ2-7, with 8 positions matching TRBD1. Trimming at V came to 6 bases and at J to 2 bases, leaving 3 bases not matched to a gene. The germline V gene has CDR1 MNHEY and CDR2 SVGAGI. This CDR3 is built from 13 residues. The CDR3 sequence: CASRGTGPYEQYF. The CDR3 DNA reads as TGTGCCAGCAGGGGGACAGGTCCCTACGAGCAGTACTTC.

The V and J genes are TRBV5-1 and TRBJ2-7; 7 bases are shared with TRBD1. The CDR3 has 13 amino acids. The V gene's germline CDR1 is SGHRS and CDR2 YFSETQ. Trimming took 2 bases from V and 5 from J; bases not matched to a gene: 4. CDR3 DNA: TGCGCCAGCAGCTTTACCGGGACAGACGAGCAGTACTTC. As protein: CASSFTGTDEQYF.